The subject of this entry is one T cell receptor beta chain. What it binds is unknown. CDR3 regions were amplified by Arm-PCR using iRepertoire HTBI primers to build TCR beta libraries. TCRdb analysed the multiplex PCR reads with MiXCR anew, one entry per CDR3 protein. The sample has a few hundred thousand distinct CDR3 sequences, about 20% seen once. Trimming took off 7 bases at V and 5 bases at J, with 18 bases between the two ends. The germline gives CDR1 DFQATT, CDR2 SNEGSKA (reference sequence). The CDR3 runs 13 residues. The data derive from a study of regulatory T cells in long-lasting Graves disease. Study observations and caveats: The study found lower TCR diversity in persistent Graves' patients than in newly diagnosed ones. A greater number of public clonotypes (about 3,000) was shared by persistent patients than by new patients (around 1,000).

As for time point: newly diagnosed GD, antithyroid drugs for less than 3 months. Researchers made the TCR library from RNA that was extracted from PBMCs. Investigators report Graves' disease was diagnosed under American Thyroid Association guidelines. These data were likewise used in another study, on T cells in Graves' hyperthyroidism and ophthalmopathy. As reported in that work: Primed by the HTBI set, a first-round RT-PCR was run on the TCR CDR3.

This sample comprised peripheral blood mononuclear cells (PBMCs), obtained at new diagnosis, from a patient treated with antithyroid drugs. The receptor was derived from a woman between 25 and 40 years old with Graves disease. J is TRBJ2-7 and V is TRBV20-1; tentative D call: TRBD1 (6 bases). DNA for the CDR3: TGCAGTGTTATTGGCACAGGGAACCACGAGCAGTACTTC. This encodes CSVIGTGNHEQYF.